The T cell receptor beta chain under discussion was sequenced for a study of shared clonotypes between healthy human individuals. Produced via immunoSEQ multiplex PCR; TCRdb's table is partial and in-frame only. This table holds about 1 million clones, about 75% found once. The J segment lost 7 bases and the V segment lost 1 base, leaving 5 bases of the junction unmatched. From germline, CDR1 is GTSNPN and CDR2 SVGIG (reference sequence). The CDR3 loop spans 14 amino acids. Comments on this clone: This sample includes further DNA sequences coding for the same CDR3.

The material sequenced was memory CD4+ T cells sorted from blood. Subset indicated: CD45RA-negative fraction. This TCR came from a man between 18 and 35 years old in good health. This chain uses TRBV30 with TRBJ1-5, with 9 bases identical to TRBD1. The CDR3, as DNA: TGTGCCTGGAGTGCGGGACAGGGAAACCAGCCCCAGCATTTT. Translating it yields CAWSAGQGNQPQHF.